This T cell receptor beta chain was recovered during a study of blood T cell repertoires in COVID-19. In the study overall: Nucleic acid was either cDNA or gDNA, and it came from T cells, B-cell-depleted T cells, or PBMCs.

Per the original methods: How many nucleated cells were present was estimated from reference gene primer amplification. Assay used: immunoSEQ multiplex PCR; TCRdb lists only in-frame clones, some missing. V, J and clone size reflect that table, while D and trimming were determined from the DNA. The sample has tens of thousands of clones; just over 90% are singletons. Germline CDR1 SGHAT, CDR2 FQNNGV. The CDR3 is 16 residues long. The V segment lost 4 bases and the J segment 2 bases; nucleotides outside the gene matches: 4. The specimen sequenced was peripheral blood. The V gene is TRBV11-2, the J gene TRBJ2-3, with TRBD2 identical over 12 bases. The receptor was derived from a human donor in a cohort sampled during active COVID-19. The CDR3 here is CASSSPSGRATDTQYF. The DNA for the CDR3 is TGTGCCAGCAGCTCCCCTAGCGGGAGGGCCACAGATACGCAGTATTTT. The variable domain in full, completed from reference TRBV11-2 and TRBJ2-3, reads EAGVAQSPRYKIIEKRQSVAFWCNPISGHATLYWYQQILGQGPKLLIQFQNNGVVDDSQLPKDRFSAERLKGVDSTLKIQPAKLEDSAVYLCASSSPSGRATDTQYFGPGTRLTVL.